A selection of T cell receptor beta chains follows, all from one sample in a study of CD8 T cells in ankylosing spondylitis. A single record per CDR3 protein comes from TCRdb applying MiXCR to the 5' RACE reads. This sample has more than 110,000 distinct CDR3 sequences, with 6.5% to 8.5% found just once. The sequenced sample consisted of synovial fluid, either unsorted or a sorted T cell fraction (not recorded which). The receptor set was obtained from a male donor with ankylosing spondylitis. Each CDR3 is given with its conserved first and last residue. Each record gives: J gene, D gene, clone size, V gene, CDR3 protein, CDR3 DNA. The D gene is left open where the match is weak. Size tells how often a clone was seen (once, few, many) or the class of an expanded clone, and some rows leave it out.

J gene: TRBJ2-7; D gene: NA; clone size: many; V gene: TRBV28; CDR3 protein: CASSLKWGELSYEQYF; CDR3 DNA: TGTGCCAGCAGTTTGAAATGGGGAGAATTATCCTACGAGCAGTACTTC
J gene: TRBJ2-7; D gene: TRBD2; clone size: few; V gene: TRBV7-2; CDR3 protein: CASSLLAGGGQYF; CDR3 DNA: TGTGCCAGCAGCTTATTAGCGGGGGGTGGGCAGTACTTC
J gene: TRBJ2-3; D gene: TRBD2; clone size: many; V gene: TRBV29-1; CDR3 protein: CSALAGGESDTQYF; CDR3 DNA: TGCAGCGCCCTAGCGGGGGGTGAGTCAGATACGCAGTATTTT
J gene: TRBJ1-5; D gene: NA; clone size: many; V gene: TRBV6-1; CDR3 protein: CASSPARINQPQHF; CDR3 DNA: TGTGCCAGCAGCCCCGCAAGGATCAATCAGCCCCAGCATTTT
J gene: TRBJ1-2; D gene: NA; clone size: many; V gene: TRBV6-5; CDR3 protein: CASSYMAGDPGYTF; CDR3 DNA: TGTGCCAGCAGTTACATGGCAGGGGATCCTGGCTACACCTTC
J gene: TRBJ2-5; D gene: TRBD2; clone size: NA; V gene: TRBV3-1; CDR3 protein: CASRLYSGGQETQYF; CDR3 DNA: TGTGCCAGCAGGCTATATAGCGGGGGCCAAGAGACCCAGTACTTC
J gene: TRBJ2-1; D gene: NA; clone size: many; V gene: TRBV20-1; CDR3 protein: CSARDPRGPSYNEQFF; CDR3 DNA: TGCAGTGCTAGAGACCCTCGGGGACCCTCCTACAATGAGCAGTTCTTC
J gene: TRBJ1-4; D gene: TRBD1; clone size: many; V gene: TRBV5-5; CDR3 protein: CASSVFRDRGEKLFF; CDR3 DNA: TGTGCCAGCAGCGTATTCCGGGACAGGGGCGAAAAACTGTTTTTT
J gene: TRBJ2-3; D gene: NA; clone size: NA; V gene: TRBV20-1; CDR3 protein: CSASVGQGTDTQYF; CDR3 DNA: TGCAGTGCTAGCGTAGGGCAGGGCACAGATACGCAGTATTTT
J gene: TRBJ2-1; D gene: NA; clone size: NA; V gene: TRBV7-2; CDR3 protein: CASSGAYGADNEQFF; CDR3 DNA: TGTGCCAGCAGCGGGGCATACGGGGCTGACAATGAGCAGTTCTTC
J gene: TRBJ2-3; D gene: TRBD2; clone size: many; V gene: TRBV15; CDR3 protein: CATSRVGGSGADTQYF; CDR3 DNA: TGTGCCACCAGCAGAGTGGGCGGGAGTGGCGCAGATACGCAGTATTTT
J gene: TRBJ2-7; D gene: TRBD1; clone size: NA; V gene: TRBV30; CDR3 protein: CAWSRDSTYEQYF; CDR3 DNA: TGTGCCTGGAGTCGGGACAGTACCTACGAGCAGTACTTC
J gene: TRBJ2-7; D gene: TRBD1; clone size: NA; V gene: TRBV7-2; CDR3 protein: CASSSRVGTGRYEQYF; CDR3 DNA: TGTGCCAGCAGCTCCCGGGTCGGGACAGGGCGCTACGAGCAGTACTTC
J gene: TRBJ1-1; D gene: NA; clone size: many; V gene: TRBV9; CDR3 protein: CASSSGLGNTEAFF; CDR3 DNA: TGTGCCAGCAGCTCGGGACTGGGGAACACTGAAGCTTTCTTT
J gene: TRBJ1-1; D gene: NA; clone size: few; V gene: TRBV3-1; CDR3 protein: CASSQFLLNTEAFF; CDR3 DNA: TGTGCCAGCAGCCAATTTTTACTGAACACTGAAGCTTTCTTT
J gene: TRBJ2-3; D gene: NA; clone size: many; V gene: TRBV7-2; CDR3 protein: CASSLGLSTDTQYF; CDR3 DNA: TGTGCCAGCAGCTTGGGGTTAAGCACAGATACGCAGTATTTT
J gene: TRBJ2-7; D gene: TRBD2; clone size: many; V gene: TRBV25-1; CDR3 protein: CASRGSGSEQYF; CDR3 DNA: TGTGCCAGCAGGGGTAGCGGGAGCGAGCAGTACTTC
J gene: TRBJ2-1; D gene: NA; clone size: NA; V gene: TRBV7-2; CDR3 protein: CASSFRLTLEQFF; CDR3 DNA: TGTGCCAGCAGCTTTCGTTTAACCCTCGAGCAGTTCTTC
J gene: TRBJ2-2; D gene: NA; clone size: NA; V gene: TRBV27; CDR3 protein: CASSGGVGTGELFF; CDR3 DNA: TGTGCCAGCAGCGGCGGGGTGGGCACCGGGGAGCTGTTTTTT
J gene: TRBJ2-1; D gene: NA; clone size: many; V gene: TRBV6-4; CDR3 protein: CASSLTSVGNEQFF; CDR3 DNA: TGTGCCAGCAGCCTGACTAGTGTCGGCAATGAGCAGTTCTTC
J gene: TRBJ2-1; D gene: NA; clone size: many; V gene: TRBV27; CDR3 protein: CASRRRRGGSNEQFF; CDR3 DNA: TGTGCCAGCAGACGGCGGCGGGGTGGGAGCAATGAGCAGTTCTTC
J gene: TRBJ1-2; D gene: NA; clone size: many; V gene: TRBV9; CDR3 protein: CASSVVPGGGYTF; CDR3 DNA: TGTGCCAGCAGCGTAGTTCCTGGCGGAGGCTACACCTTC
J gene: TRBJ2-5; D gene: TRBD1; clone size: few; V gene: TRBV30; CDR3 protein: CAWSVTGGWETQYF; CDR3 DNA: TGTGCCTGGAGTGTAACAGGGGGGTGGGAGACCCAGTACTTC
J gene: TRBJ1-6; D gene: TRBD1; clone size: few; V gene: TRBV28; CDR3 protein: CASSSFRGPYSPLHF; CDR3 DNA: TGTGCCAGCAGTTCTTTCAGGGGGCCTTATTCACCCCTCCACTTT
J gene: TRBJ2-1; D gene: NA; clone size: many; V gene: TRBV7-6; CDR3 protein: CASSLARAASYNEQFF; CDR3 DNA: TGTGCCAGCAGCTTAGCCAGGGCGGCCTCCTACAATGAGCAGTTCTTC
J gene: TRBJ2-6; D gene: NA; clone size: NA; V gene: TRBV30; CDR3 protein: CAADLSGANVLTF; CDR3 DNA: TGTGCTGCGGACCTCTCTGGGGCCAACGTCCTGACTTTC
J gene: TRBJ2-7; D gene: TRBD1; clone size: many; V gene: TRBV7-3; CDR3 protein: CASSQVPGTGRKYF; CDR3 DNA: TGTGCCAGCAGCCAAGTCCCCGGGACAGGGCGGAAGTACTTC
J gene: TRBJ2-3; D gene: NA; clone size: many; V gene: TRBV5-6; CDR3 protein: CASSLVQRSTDTQYF; CDR3 DNA: TGTGCCAGCAGCTTGGTTCAGAGGAGCACAGATACGCAGTATTTT
J gene: TRBJ1-2; D gene: NA; clone size: many; V gene: TRBV7-2; CDR3 protein: CASSLNPGDGYTF; CDR3 DNA: TGTGCCAGCAGCTTAAATCCAGGGGACGGCTACACCTTC
J gene: TRBJ1-3; D gene: NA; clone size: many; V gene: TRBV10-3; CDR3 protein: CAISETGLGNTIYF; CDR3 DNA: TGTGCCATCAGTGAGACAGGTCTTGGAAACACCATATATTTT
J gene: TRBJ1-2; D gene: NA; clone size: many; V gene: TRBV20-1; CDR3 protein: CSALRTDNYGYTF; CDR3 DNA: TGCAGTGCTCTTCGGACGGACAACTATGGCTACACCTTC
J gene: TRBJ2-7; D gene: NA; clone size: many; V gene: TRBV7-9; CDR3 protein: CASSPGSYEQYF; CDR3 DNA: TGTGCCAGCAGCCCCGGGTCCTACGAGCAGTACTTC
J gene: TRBJ2-6; D gene: NA; clone size: many; V gene: TRBV12-3/TRBV12-4; CDR3 protein: CASSIAGRGPGANVLTF; CDR3 DNA: TGTGCCAGCAGCATCGCGGGCAGGGGCCCTGGGGCCAACGTCCTGACTTTC
J gene: TRBJ2-1; D gene: TRBD2; clone size: few; V gene: TRBV29-1; CDR3 protein: CSGRTSGSEQFF; CDR3 DNA: TGCAGCGGACGGACTAGCGGTAGCGAGCAGTTCTTC
J gene: TRBJ1-1; D gene: NA; clone size: many; V gene: TRBV20-1; CDR3 protein: CSARGARGTAEAFF; CDR3 DNA: TGCAGTGCTAGAGGCGCCAGGGGAACGGCTGAAGCTTTCTTT
J gene: TRBJ1-5; D gene: NA; clone size: few; V gene: TRBV6-2/TRBV6-3; CDR3 protein: CATRGVLRDQPQHF; CDR3 DNA: TGTGCCACGAGGGGGGTACTTCGAGATCAGCCCCAGCATTTT
J gene: TRBJ1-2; D gene: NA; clone size: many; V gene: TRBV20-1; CDR3 protein: CSAIPGARYYGYTF; CDR3 DNA: TGCAGTGCTATTCCCGGGGCCCGGTACTATGGCTACACCTTC
J gene: TRBJ2-5; D gene: NA; clone size: NA; V gene: TRBV6-5; CDR3 protein: CASSGAGETQYF; CDR3 DNA: TGTGCCAGCAGTGGGGCCGGGGAGACCCAGTACTTC
J gene: TRBJ1-5; D gene: TRBD1; clone size: NA; V gene: TRBV5-1; CDR3 protein: CASSPGQGAGQPQHF; CDR3 DNA: TGCGCCAGCAGCCCGGGACAGGGGGCCGGTCAGCCCCAGCATTTT
J gene: TRBJ2-3; D gene: NA; clone size: many; V gene: TRBV28; CDR3 protein: CASTGRFTDTQYF; CDR3 DNA: TGTGCCAGCACAGGACGATTTACAGATACGCAGTATTTT
J gene: TRBJ2-1; D gene: NA; clone size: many; V gene: TRBV10-3; CDR3 protein: CAISPRTLSSYNEQFF; CDR3 DNA: TGTGCCATCAGCCCGCGGACGCTAAGCTCCTACAATGAGCAGTTCTTC
J gene: TRBJ1-3; D gene: TRBD1; clone size: many; V gene: TRBV5-1; CDR3 protein: CASSWEGATTGNTIYF; CDR3 DNA: TGCGCCAGCAGCTGGGAGGGGGCGACGACTGGAAACACCATATATTTT
J gene: TRBJ1-1; D gene: NA; clone size: many; V gene: TRBV9; CDR3 protein: CASSVEWTAEAFF; CDR3 DNA: TGTGCCAGCAGCGTAGAGTGGACAGCTGAAGCTTTCTTT
J gene: TRBJ2-7; D gene: NA; clone size: many; V gene: TRBV7-9; CDR3 protein: CASSLRGDPGSYEQYF; CDR3 DNA: TGTGCCAGCAGCTTAAGGGGGGATCCTGGTTCCTACGAGCAGTACTTC
J gene: TRBJ2-2; D gene: NA; clone size: few; V gene: TRBV9; CDR3 protein: CASRGRDRRETGELFF; CDR3 DNA: TGTGCCAGCAGAGGCCGGGACCGCCGGGAGACCGGGGAGCTGTTTTTT
J gene: TRBJ2-1; D gene: TRBD2; clone size: many; V gene: TRBV7-2; CDR3 protein: CASTSRGLAGGNEQFF; CDR3 DNA: TGTGCCAGCACCTCAAGAGGGCTAGCGGGAGGCAATGAGCAGTTCTTC
J gene: TRBJ2-5; D gene: NA; clone size: few; V gene: TRBV5-1; CDR3 protein: CASGPGPKETQYF; CDR3 DNA: TGCGCCAGCGGCCCGGGACCAAAAGAGACCCAGTACTTC
J gene: TRBJ1-2; D gene: TRBD1; clone size: NA; V gene: TRBV6-2/TRBV6-3; CDR3 protein: CASSYLPDRDDYGYTF; CDR3 DNA: TGTGCCAGCAGTTACCTTCCGGACAGGGACGACTATGGCTACACCTTC
J gene: TRBJ2-5; D gene: TRBD2; clone size: few; V gene: TRBV7-2; CDR3 protein: CASSLGQRGGRETQYF; CDR3 DNA: TGTGCCAGCAGCTTAGGGCAGCGGGGGGGGAGAGAGACCCAGTACTTC
J gene: TRBJ1-2; D gene: NA; clone size: few; V gene: TRBV7-9; CDR3 protein: CASSLVVGYGYTF; CDR3 DNA: TGTGCCAGCAGCTTAGTTGTAGGCTATGGCTACACCTTC
J gene: TRBJ2-3; D gene: TRBD2; clone size: many; V gene: TRBV5-1; CDR3 protein: CASSLLGAGEIDTQYF; CDR3 DNA: TGCGCCAGCAGCTTGCTAGGAGCGGGAGAAATAGATACGCAGTATTTT
J gene: TRBJ2-1; D gene: TRBD1; clone size: few; V gene: TRBV20-1; CDR3 protein: CSARGGQGADEQFF; CDR3 DNA: TGCAGTGCTAGAGGGGGACAGGGGGCCGATGAGCAGTTCTTC
J gene: TRBJ2-2; D gene: NA; clone size: many; V gene: TRBV20-1; CDR3 protein: CSARAQGAGELFF; CDR3 DNA: TGCAGTGCTAGAGCTCAGGGCGCCGGGGAGCTGTTTTTT
J gene: TRBJ2-1; D gene: TRBD1; clone size: few; V gene: TRBV6-1; CDR3 protein: CASSERTGGNEQFF; CDR3 DNA: TGTGCCAGCAGTGAAAGGACAGGGGGCAATGAGCAGTTCTTC
J gene: TRBJ2-7; D gene: NA; clone size: NA; V gene: TRBV6-5; CDR3 protein: CAASSYYEQYF; CDR3 DNA: TGTGCCGCCAGTTCCTATTACGAGCAGTACTTC